The 21 T cell receptor beta chains below come from one sample, sequenced in a study of blood T cell repertoires in COVID-19. Here immunoSEQ multiplex PCR was the method, and the copy in TCRdb shows in-frame clones only, minus some. Of 100,000 to 150,000 clones listed, 87% were seen once; the top ten hold approximately 2%. Sequenced input: peripheral blood. The origin of the receptors is a woman between 50 and 59 years old with acute or convalescent COVID-19.

The V call is TRBV3-1 (or the pseudogene TRBV3-2), the J call TRBJ1-2, with a possible D match to TRBD1 (5 bases). V was pared by 6 bases and J by 5 bases, with 10 bases between. The CDR3 runs to 12 residues. Germline assignment: CDR1 LGHDT and CDR2 YNNKEL (reference sequence). This CDR3 reads CASSRTRYGYTF. CDR3 bases: TGTGCCAGCAGTCGGACACGGTATGGCTACACCTTC.

The chain joins TRBV6-1 to TRBJ2-7, with D maybe TRBD2 (5 bases). The CDR3 has 14 residues. Per the germline V gene, CDR1 is MNHNS and CDR2 is SASEGT. V was pared by 6 bases and J by 2 bases, with 14 bases between. CDR3 sequence: CASRTTGSTYEQYF. The CDR3 DNA follows: TGTGCCAGCAGAACAACGGGATCCACCTACGAGCAGTACTTC.

The rearrangement uses TRBV5-5 and TRBJ2-7; D gene uncertain. The germline V and J ends were trimmed by 2 bases and 4 bases, with 10 bases remaining between them. Germline V gene lookup returns CDR1 SGHKS and CDR2 YYEKEE (reference sequence). This CDR3 has 13 amino acids. CDR3: CASSFYYPYEQYF. The DNA of the CDR3 is TGTGCCAGCAGCTTTTACTACCCTTACGAGCAGTACTTC.

The genes are TRBV4-1 and TRBJ1-4; 7 nucleotides align to TRBD1. The ends lost 4 bases at V and 1 base at J; junction bases unmatched: 6. Germline V gene sequence: CDR1 MGHRA, CDR2 YSYEKL. This CDR3 region has 16 residues. This CDR3 reads CASSRGAGGTNEKLFF. CDR3 nucleotides: TGCGCCAGCAGCCGGGGGGCAGGGGGAACTAATGAAAAACTGTTTTTT.

The rearrangement links TRBV30 to TRBJ2-7; D remains unclear. CDR3 length: 14 amino acids. The V gene lost 2 bases and the J gene lost 6 bases, with 17 bases spanning the gap. Germline CDR1 is GTSNPN and CDR2 is SVGIG (reference sequence). The CDR3 region has the DNA TGTGCCTGGAGTCGGCTTTTTTATTCAGGCGAGCAGTACTTC. Its protein product is CAWSRLFYSGEQYF.

The J gene is TRBJ2-3, the V gene TRBV7-2, with 8 bases matching TRBD2. Germline CDR1 and CDR2: SGHTA and FQGNSA. This CDR3 contains 14 residues. Germline trimming cut 6 bases from V and 0 bases from J; bases unmatched to any gene: 2. CDR3 in DNA: TGTGCCAGCAGTCGGACTAGCAGCACAGATACGCAGTATTTT. It translates to CASSRTSSTDTQYF.

This clone showed up just a few times. The chain recombines TRBV24-1 with TRBJ1-3, with TRBD1 identical over 7 bases. The junction had 14 bases not matched to a gene; V was cut back by 4 bases and J by 9 bases. The CDR3 is 16 residues long. Germline CDR1 KGHDR, CDR2 SFDVKD. In DNA form, the CDR3 reads TGTGCCACCAGTGACCGGGACGTCCTGCAGGGGGGCACCATATATTTT. Its translation is CATSDRDVLQGGTIYF.

The V call is TRBV30, the J call TRBJ2-7; TRBD2 matches 8 bases. V trimming: 3 bases; J trimming: 1 base; junction bases outside the gene matches: 8. There are 15 residues in the CDR3. Germline lookup yields CDR1 GTSNPN and CDR2 SVGIG (reference sequence). The DNA of the CDR3 is TGTGCCTGGAGCCTCGGGGGGGAAGGGTCCTACGAGCAGTACTTC. It is translated as CAWSLGGEGSYEQYF.

The chain is built from TRBV3-1 (or the pseudogene TRBV3-2) and TRBJ1-5, with D unresolved. V was cut by 1 base and J by 9 bases, with 10 bases left in between. The length of the CDR3 is 13 residues. Germline V CDR1 and CDR2: LGHDT, YNNKEL (reference sequence). CDR3 nucleotide sequence: TGTGCCAGCAGCCAAGCGGGATCCGGGCCCCAGCATTTT. It is translated as CASSQAGSGPQHF.

CDR3 protein: CASSPMWGHQWGDTQYF. The DNA for the CDR3 is TGTGCCAGCAGCCCCATGTGGGGACACCAGTGGGGAGATACGCAGTATTTT. The rearrangement uses TRBV27 and TRBJ2-3; possible D gene TRBD1, 6 bases. Per germline, CDR1 MNHEY and CDR2 SMNVEV (reference sequence). V lost 6 bases and J 5 bases, leaving 24 bases between the germline ends. CDR3 length: 17 residues.

V usage is TRBV11-2 and J usage is TRBJ1-3; the D is unclear. V lost 5 bases and J 0 bases, leaving 11 bases between the germline ends. The CDR3 is 15 amino acids. CDR1 is SGHAT and CDR2 is FQNNGV in the germline V gene. CDR3 in amino acids: CASSPDDFSGNTIYF. CDR3 nucleotides: TGTGCCAGCAGCCCCGATGACTTCTCTGGAAACACCATATATTTT.

This chain uses TRBV5-1 with TRBJ1-1; perhaps TRBD1 as D (5 bases). V was clipped by 6 bases and J by 0 bases, with 9 bases between them. The CDR3 has 13 residues. Germline V CDR1 and CDR2: SGHRS, YFSETQ. The DNA of the CDR3 is TGCGCCAGCACCACAGGTTTGAACACTGAAGCTTTCTTT. Protein: CASTTGLNTEAFF.

The CDR3 spells CATSDSGVTEAFF. In DNA, the CDR3 is TGTGCCACCAGTGACTCAGGGGTCACTGAAGCTTTCTTT. This chain uses TRBV24-1 with TRBJ1-1; tentatively, D is TRBD1 (6 bases). With 4 bases removed from V and 4 bases from J, the gap between germline ends came to 9 bases. Per the germline V gene, CDR1 is KGHDR and CDR2 is SFDVKD. The CDR3 loop spans 13 amino acids.

The chain combines TRBV5-6 with TRBJ1-2; D call uncertain. The length of the CDR3 is 13 residues. Trimming cost V 4 bases and J 8 bases, with 15 bases left between them. Germline-derived CDR1 and CDR2 are SGHDT and YYEEEE. CDR3 DNA sequence: TGTGCCAGCAGCCCTAGTGAAGTTTACGGCTACACCTTC. It encodes CASSPSEVYGYTF.

V and J are TRBV30 and TRBJ1-5, with D unclear. CDR3 size: 13 residues. Germline CDR1 GTSNPN, CDR2 SVGIG (reference sequence). The ends were cut back, 1 base at V and 4 bases at J, with 8 bases in the middle. The CDR3 loop reads CAWSGKRNQPQHF. The CDR3 coding sequence is TGTGCCTGGAGTGGGAAGAGGAATCAGCCCCAGCATTTT.

J is TRBJ2-1 and V is TRBV7-5; TRBD2, the D gene given by the table, was not confirmed from the DNA. TRBV7-5 is shown as a pseudogene. The CDR3 spans 18 residues. The CDR3 nucleotides are TGTGTCAGAACCCAACCCTGGGCCGGACTAGCGGGGGGGGATGAGCAGTTCTTC. Its protein is CVRTQPWAGLAGGDEQFF.

This clone was observed a few times. The chain has TRBV18 and TRBJ2-1, with 7 bases identical to TRBD1. The trim removed 2 bases at V and 3 bases at J, leaving 10 bases unmatched. There are 17 residues in the CDR3. The germline gives CDR1 KGHSH, CDR2 LQKENI. CDR3 DNA: TGTGCCAGCTCACCAGCCCAGCCGGGACAGCTCTACAATGAGCAGTTCTTC. Translation: CASSPAQPGQLYNEQFF.

The chain combines TRBV4-3 with TRBJ2-5; no clear D. Trimming took 2 bases from V and 7 from J, leaving 8 bases between them. This CDR3 region has 12 residues. The germline V gene encodes CDR1 LGHNA and CDR2 YSLEER. Here the CDR3 reads CASSQTGGTQYF. CDR3 sequence (DNA): TGCGCCAGCAGCCAAACCGGCGGGACCCAGTACTTC.

V is TRBV9 and J is TRBJ2-1, with TRBD2 matching over 9 bases. Germline V gives CDR1 SGDLS, CDR2 YYNGEE. This CDR3 region has 14 residues. V lost 4 bases to trimming and J lost 6 bases; unmatched junction nucleotides: 5. CDR3 bases: TGTGCCAGCAGCCGTAGCGGGAGACCCAATGAGCAGTTCTTC. Amino acids: CASSRSGRPNEQFF. Complete variable domain (other parts from reference TRBV9 and TRBJ2-1): DSGVTQTPKHLITATGQRVTLRCSPRSGDLSVYWYQQSLDQGLQFLIQYYNGEERAKGNILERFSAQQFPDLHSELNLSSLELGDSALYFCASSRSGRPNEQFFGPGTRLTVL.

Judged by abundance, this clone is medium-sized. This sequence joins TRBV2 and TRBJ1-2; 8 bases match TRBD1. This CDR3 is 15 amino acids long. The V segment lost 2 bases and the J segment 2 bases; nucleotides outside the gene matches: 4. The germline V gene has CDR1 SNHLY and CDR2 FYNNEI. CDR3 sequence reads: CASSESGGANYGYTF. CDR3 in DNA: TGTGCCAGCAGTGAATCAGGGGGCGCGAACTATGGCTACACCTTC.

The V gene is TRBV7-2, the J gene TRBJ2-7; TRBD2 aligns across 8 bases. Germline values: CDR1 SGHTA, CDR2 FQGNSA. Trimming took 1 base from V and 6 from J; bases not matched to a gene: 8. The CDR3 is 15 amino acids. This chain's CDR3 is CASSLESSGRTEQYF. The DNA for the CDR3 is TGTGCCAGCAGCTTAGAATCCAGCGGGAGAACCGAGCAGTACTTC.